A selection of T cell receptor beta chains follows, all from one sample in a study of a mutant IDH1 vaccine in newly diagnosed glioma. Clones were sequenced by immunoSEQ multiplex PCR, and TCRdb holds only the in-frame ones, with some missing. The sample has approximately 36,000 clones, 75% to 85% seen once. The specimen was PBMCs, collected from a glioma patient treated with radiotherapy, temozolomide or both. The origin of the receptors is a man between 35 and 55 years old with glioma. Some clones in this sample may be carry-over from other donors' samples. CDR3s include the opening cysteine and the closing phenylalanine or tryptophan. A D gene is named only where the DNA matches it firmly. Clone size is shown for a subset of rows, as once, few, many or a class of expanded clone.

CDR3aa,CDR3nt,j_gene,abundance,d_gene,v_gene
CASRDIPHYEQYF,TGTGCCAGCAGGGATATCCCCCACTACGAGCAGTACTTC,TRBJ2-7,few,.,TRBV2
CASSLAGEGIRSYEQYF,TGCGCCAGCAGCTTGGCGGGGGAGGGGATACGTAGCTACGAGCAGTACTTC,TRBJ2-7,medium-sized,TRBD2,TRBV5-1
CASSPDRVFSNQPQHF,TGTGCCAGCTCACCGGACAGAGTATTTAGCAATCAGCCCCAGCATTTT,TRBJ1-5,.,.,TRBV18
CAWRAGRSYEQYF,TGTGCCTGGAGGGCGGGGAGGTCCTACGAGCAGTACTTC,TRBJ2-7,.,.,TRBV30
CASSEWDNTIYF,TGTGCCAGCAGCGAATGGGACAACACCATATATTTT,TRBJ1-3,few,.,TRBV6-1
CASRRGTGSGYTF,TGTGCCAGCCGGCGAGGGACAGGGTCTGGCTACACCTTC,TRBJ1-2,.,TRBD1,TRBV6-5
CASSALSRTEAFF,TGCGCCAGCAGTGCCCTATCACGGACTGAAGCTTTCTTT,TRBJ1-1,.,.,TRBV10-2
CASSYGPLGEQYF,TGTGCCAGCAGTTATGGACCCCTAGGCGAGCAGTACTTC,TRBJ2-7,.,.,TRBV6-6
CSVVDGSNQPQHF,TGCAGCGTCGTGGACGGAAGCAATCAGCCCCAGCATTTT,TRBJ1-5,.,.,TRBV29-1
CAITGLAVSSYNEQFF,TGTGCCATCACTGGACTAGCGGTTAGCTCCTACAATGAGCAGTTCTTC,TRBJ2-1,.,TRBD2,TRBV10-3
CASNGRGNNSPLHF,TGTGCCAGCAACGGGAGGGGAAATAATTCACCCCTCCACTTT,TRBJ1-6,.,.,TRBV6-1
CASSFRRGINTIYF,TGTGCCAGCAGCTTTCGAAGGGGGATCAACACCATATATTTT,TRBJ1-3,.,.,TRBV7-2
CASSELAGDIETQYF,TGTGCCAGCAGTGAACTAGCGGGGGATATAGAGACCCAGTACTTC,TRBJ2-5,.,TRBD2,TRBV6-1
CASSGRDSYEQYF,TGTGCCAGCAGTGGCCGGGACAGCTACGAGCAGTACTTC,TRBJ2-7,.,TRBD1,TRBV6-5
CASSLGRWEKLFF,TGTGCCAGCAGCTTAGGACGGTGGGAAAAACTGTTTTTT,TRBJ1-4,.,.,TRBV7-8
CATSRDRQGNQPQHF,TGTGCCACCAGCAGGGACCGACAGGGCAATCAGCCCCAGCATTTT,TRBJ1-5,.,.,TRBV15
CASSYSSGGSYEQYF,TGTGCCAGCAGTTACTCGAGCGGGGGCTCCTACGAGCAGTACTTC,TRBJ2-7,.,TRBD2,TRBV6-5
CASSQDYGATGELFF,TGTGCCAGCAGCCAAGATTACGGGGCCACCGGGGAGCTGTTTTTT,TRBJ2-2,once,.,TRBV4-2
CASSLSYPYNEQFF,TGTGCCAGCAGCTTAAGCTACCCTTACAATGAGCAGTTCTTC,TRBJ2-1,.,.,TRBV7-2
CASSLVGGNTYEQYF,TGTGCCAGCAGCTTGGTTGGAGGGAATACCTACGAGCAGTACTTC,TRBJ2-7,.,.,TRBV5-6
CASRDRVSTGELFF,TGTGCCAGCAGGGACAGAGTGTCCACCGGGGAGCTGTTTTTT,TRBJ2-2,.,.,TRBV6-4
CASRTRRVGNTEAFF,TGTGCCAGCAGAACCCGACGGGTAGGGAACACTGAAGCTTTCTTT,TRBJ1-1,.,.,TRBV5-5
CASSQDRSNQPQHF,TGTGCCAGCTCACAGGACAGGAGCAATCAGCCCCAGCATTTT,TRBJ1-5,.,TRBD1,TRBV18
CASSVTAGDYNEQFF,TGTGCCAGCAGTGTGACGGCAGGGGACTACAATGAGCAGTTCTTC,TRBJ2-1,.,.,TRBV6-4
CASRPYTNTEAFF,TGTGCCAGCAGACCCTACACGAACACTGAAGCTTTCTTT,TRBJ1-1,.,.,TRBV2
CASTLAGMGEKLFF,TGTGCCAGCACCCTGGCAGGGATGGGGGAAAAACTGTTTTTT,TRBJ1-4,few,.,TRBV28
CASSPSRGGVYTEAFF,TGTGCCAGCTCACCTTCCAGGGGGGGGGTGTACACTGAAGCTTTCTTT,TRBJ1-1,once,TRBD1,TRBV18
CASSIFRGNYGYTF,TGTGCCAGTAGTATATTTCGGGGTAACTATGGCTACACCTTC,TRBJ1-2,.,.,TRBV19
CASSLGGEGSAFF,TGTGCCAGCAGCTTAGGGGGCGAGGGATCAGCTTTCTTT,TRBJ1-1,.,.,TRBV7-9
CASTSGGKEKLFF,TGCGCCAGCACGTCGGGGGGCAAAGAAAAACTGTTTTTT,TRBJ1-4,few,.,TRBV4-1
CASSLAGGTGAEKLFF,TGCGCCAGCAGCTTGGCCGGCGGGACAGGGGCTGAAAAACTGTTTTTT,TRBJ1-4,.,TRBD1,TRBV5-1
CASSLSRVKSTIYF,TGCGCCAGCAGTCTTTCTAGGGTGAAGAGCACCATATATTTT,TRBJ1-3,few,.,TRBV4-1
CASSWGDADTQYF,TGCGCCAGCAGCTGGGGAGACGCAGATACGCAGTATTTT,TRBJ2-3,.,.,TRBV5-1
CASSLGGGGFGNTIYF,TGTGCCAGCAGCTTAGGAGGGGGAGGATTCGGAAACACCATATATTTT,TRBJ1-3,.,.,TRBV7-8
CASSESSGGSYNEQFF,TGCGCCAGCAGTGAATCTAGCGGGGGCTCCTACAATGAGCAGTTCTTC,TRBJ2-1,.,TRBD2,TRBV10-1
CASTNGQLYGYTF,TGTGCCAGCACCAACGGACAGCTCTATGGCTACACCTTC,TRBJ1-2,once,.,TRBV28
CASSPSGGAYEQYF,TGTGCCAGCTCACCAAGCGGGGGAGCCTACGAGCAGTACTTC,TRBJ2-7,.,TRBD2,TRBV18
CASSLGTTHNEQFF,TGCGCCAGCAGCCTCGGGACTACCCACAATGAGCAGTTCTTC,TRBJ2-1,.,TRBD2,TRBV5-1
CAWSKKGDRYYEQYF,TGTGCCTGGAGTAAAAAGGGGGACAGATATTACGAGCAGTACTTC,TRBJ2-7,.,TRBD1,TRBV30
CASSADREIDGYTF,TGTGCCAGCAGCGCCGACCGGGAAATTGATGGCTACACCTTC,TRBJ1-2,once,.,TRBV7-9
CASRLLTGGREPQHF,TGTGCCAGCAGACTATTGACAGGGGGCCGAGAGCCCCAGCATTTT,TRBJ1-5,.,TRBD1,TRBV2
CASSLRTSVWNEQFF,TGTGCCAGCAGCTTGAGGACCTCCGTTTGGAATGAGCAGTTCTTC,TRBJ2-1,.,.,TRBV5-6
CAISDVSGGAVEQFF,TGTGCCATCAGTGATGTTAGCGGGGGGGCCGTTGAGCAGTTCTTC,TRBJ2-1,.,TRBD2,TRBV10-3
CASSRDRPETQYF,TGCGCCAGCAGCAGGGACCGTCCGGAGACCCAGTACTTC,TRBJ2-5,.,.,TRBV5-1